The entry below gives a single TCR beta chain sequence along with its context. Its antigen is unknown. The protocol was immunoSEQ multiplex PCR, while the TCRdb copy is restricted to in-frame clones and leaves out a portion. The sample has 50,000 to 70,000 clones, over 65% seen once. The source of the sample is a study of radiotherapy plus CTLA-4 blockade in lung cancer. Study details: Objective responses were seen in more than 15% of patients, disease control in around 30%.

Points from the study as a whole: The best predictor of response was reported to be early blood T cell clone dynamics, with interferon-beta.

Deletions cut 4 bases from V and 0 bases from J, with 13 bases between. The germline CDR1 and CDR2 sequences are SGHDT and YYEEEE. The CDR3 loop spans 15 amino acids. The specimen was peripheral blood, collected from a patient treated with radiotherapy plus ipilimumab. The chain uses TRBV5-6 and TRBJ1-1; weak D call: TRBD1 (5 bases). This receptor was identified in a human donor with non-small cell lung cancer who had a partial response to radiotherapy plus ipilimumab. The CDR3 DNA is TGTGCCAGCAGCCGATGGGCAGGGATGAACACTGAAGCTTTCTTT. It codes for CASSRWAGMNTEAFF.